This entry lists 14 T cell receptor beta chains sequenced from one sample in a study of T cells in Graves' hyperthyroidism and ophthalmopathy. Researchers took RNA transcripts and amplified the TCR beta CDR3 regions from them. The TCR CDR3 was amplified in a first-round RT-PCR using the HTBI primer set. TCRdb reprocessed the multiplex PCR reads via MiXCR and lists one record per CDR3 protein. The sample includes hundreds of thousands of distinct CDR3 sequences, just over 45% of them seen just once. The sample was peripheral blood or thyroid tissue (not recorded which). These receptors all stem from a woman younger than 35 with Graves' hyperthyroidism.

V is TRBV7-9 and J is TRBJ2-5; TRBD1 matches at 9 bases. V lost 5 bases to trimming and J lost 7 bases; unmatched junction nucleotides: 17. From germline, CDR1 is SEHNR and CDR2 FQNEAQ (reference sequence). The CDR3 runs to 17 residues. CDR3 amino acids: CASSQETGGRGFGTQYF. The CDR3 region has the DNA TGTGCCAGCAGCCAAGAGACAGGGGGACGGGGATTTGGGACCCAGTACTTC.

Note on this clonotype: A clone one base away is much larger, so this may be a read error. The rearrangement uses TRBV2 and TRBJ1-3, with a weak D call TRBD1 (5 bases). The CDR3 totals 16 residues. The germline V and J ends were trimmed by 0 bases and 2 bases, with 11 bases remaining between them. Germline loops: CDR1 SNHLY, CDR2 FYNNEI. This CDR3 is CASSEARGMPGNTIYF. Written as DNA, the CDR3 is TGTGCCAGCAGTGAAGCGCGGGGGATGCCTGGAAACACCATATATTTT.

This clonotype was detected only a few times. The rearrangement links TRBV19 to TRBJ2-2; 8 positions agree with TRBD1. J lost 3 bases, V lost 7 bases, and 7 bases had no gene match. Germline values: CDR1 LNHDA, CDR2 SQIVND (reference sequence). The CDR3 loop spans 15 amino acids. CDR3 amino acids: CASITDRGDTGELFF. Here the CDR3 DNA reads TGTGCCAGTATCACCGACAGGGGCGACACCGGGGAGCTGTTTTTT.

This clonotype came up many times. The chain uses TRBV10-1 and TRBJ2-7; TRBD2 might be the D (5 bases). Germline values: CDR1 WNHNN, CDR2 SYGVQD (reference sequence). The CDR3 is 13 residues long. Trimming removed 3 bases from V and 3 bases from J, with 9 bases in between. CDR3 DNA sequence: TGCGCCAGCAGTGACAGCGGTAACTACGAGCAGTACTTC. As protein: CASSDSGNYEQYF.

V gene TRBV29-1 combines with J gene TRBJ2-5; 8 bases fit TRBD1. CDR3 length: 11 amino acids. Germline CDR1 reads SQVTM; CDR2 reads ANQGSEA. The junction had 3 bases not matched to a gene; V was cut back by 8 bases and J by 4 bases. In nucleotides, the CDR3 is TGCAGCTTCACAGGGGGAGAGACCCAGTACTTC. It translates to CSFTGGETQYF.

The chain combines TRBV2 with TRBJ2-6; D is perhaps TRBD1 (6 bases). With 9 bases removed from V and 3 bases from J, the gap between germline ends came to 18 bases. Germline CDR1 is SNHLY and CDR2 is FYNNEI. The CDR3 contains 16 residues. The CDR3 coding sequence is TGTGCCAGTGATCAGGGGATCGGCTATGGGGCCAACGTCCTGACTTTC. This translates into CASDQGIGYGANVLTF.

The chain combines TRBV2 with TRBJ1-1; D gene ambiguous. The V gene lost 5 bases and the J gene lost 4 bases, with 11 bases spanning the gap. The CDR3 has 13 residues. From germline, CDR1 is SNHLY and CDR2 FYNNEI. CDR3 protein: CASSRSSVTEAFF. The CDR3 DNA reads TGTGCCAGCAGTCGGAGTTCGGTCACTGAAGCTTTCTTT.

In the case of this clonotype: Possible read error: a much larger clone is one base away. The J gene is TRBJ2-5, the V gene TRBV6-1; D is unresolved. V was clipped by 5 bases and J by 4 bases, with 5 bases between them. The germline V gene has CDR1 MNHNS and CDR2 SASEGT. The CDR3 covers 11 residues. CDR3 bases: TGTGCCAGCAGTAATGGAGAGACCCAGTACTTC. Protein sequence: CASSNGETQYF.

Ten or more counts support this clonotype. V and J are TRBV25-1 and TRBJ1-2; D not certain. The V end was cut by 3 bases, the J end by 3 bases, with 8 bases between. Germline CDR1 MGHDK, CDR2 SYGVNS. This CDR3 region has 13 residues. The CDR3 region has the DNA TGTGCCAGCAGTGATGGGTTGCACTATGGCTACACCTTC. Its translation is CASSDGLHYGYTF.

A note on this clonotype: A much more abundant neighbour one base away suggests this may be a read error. The CDR3 DNA follows: TGTGCCAGCAGTGAAGAACGAGGGGGCCGTGGCTGCACCTTC. It specifies CASSEERGGRGCTF. V is TRBV2 and J is TRBJ1-2, with TRBD1 matching over 7 bases. Germline loops: CDR1 SNHLY, CDR2 FYNNEI. The CDR3 is 14 amino acids.

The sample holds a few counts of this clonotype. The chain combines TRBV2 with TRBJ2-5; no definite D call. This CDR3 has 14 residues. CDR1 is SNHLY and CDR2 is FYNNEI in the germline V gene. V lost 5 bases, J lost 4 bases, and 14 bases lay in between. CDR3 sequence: CASSLVSQPETQYF. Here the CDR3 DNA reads TGTGCCAGCAGTTTAGTGTCACAACCAGAGACCCAGTACTTC.

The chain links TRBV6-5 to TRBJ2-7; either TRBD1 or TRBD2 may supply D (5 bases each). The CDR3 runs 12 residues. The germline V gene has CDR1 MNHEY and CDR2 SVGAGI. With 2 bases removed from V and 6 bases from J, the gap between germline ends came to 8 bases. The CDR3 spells CASSYEGCEQYF. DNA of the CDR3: TGTGCCAGCAGTTACGAGGGGTGCGAGCAGTACTTC.

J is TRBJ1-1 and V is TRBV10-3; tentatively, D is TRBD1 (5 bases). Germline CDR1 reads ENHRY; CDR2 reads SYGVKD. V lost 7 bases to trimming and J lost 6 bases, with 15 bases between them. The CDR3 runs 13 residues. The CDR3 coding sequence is TGTGCCATCATGGGACTAGGGACCCCTGAAGCTTTCTTT. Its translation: CAIMGLGTPEAFF.

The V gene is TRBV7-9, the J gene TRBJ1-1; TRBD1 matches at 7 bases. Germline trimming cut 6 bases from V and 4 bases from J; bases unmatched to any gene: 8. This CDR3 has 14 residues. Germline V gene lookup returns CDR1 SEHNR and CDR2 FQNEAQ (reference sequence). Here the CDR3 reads CASRPGTEFTEAFF. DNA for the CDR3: TGTGCCAGCAGACCCGGGACAGAGTTCACTGAAGCTTTCTTT.